These T cell receptor beta chains were read from a single sample in a study of cytomegalovirus exposure and HLA in healthy donors. Assay used: immunoSEQ multiplex PCR; TCRdb lists only in-frame clones, some missing. Of around 170,000 clones listed, 65% to 80% are singletons. Sequences were obtained from PBMCs. Receptor source: a woman aged 40 to 49 in good health and CMV-seronegative. Both conserved end residues are part of each CDR3. Fields, in order: J gene, V gene, D gene, clone size, CDR3 DNA, CDR3 protein. A D gene is named only where the DNA matches it firmly. Clone size appears in some rows only: once, few, many, or a class for an expanded clone.

TRBJ2-5	TRBV5-1	NA	NA	TGCGCCAGCAGCGTTTCAGGGGTTGGGGAGACCCAGTACTTC	CASSVSGVGETQYF
TRBJ2-1	TRBV6-1	TRBD2	few	TGTGCCAGCAAGGGGATAGCGGGAGGGTACAATGAGCAGTTCTTC	CASKGIAGGYNEQFF
TRBJ2-7	TRBV29-1	TRBD1	once	TGCAGCGTCGGGACAGGGTACTACGAGCAGTACTTC	CSVGTGYYEQYF
TRBJ1-6	TRBV7-9	NA	NA	TGTGCCAGCAGCCTAACCCCTAGTCTTAGAAATAATTCACCCCTCCACTTT	CASSLTPSLRNNSPLHF
TRBJ1-3	TRBV5-1	TRBD1	NA	TGCGCCAGCAGCTTGACAGGGGGGGGAAACACCATATATTTT	CASSLTGGGNTIYF
TRBJ2-5	TRBV7-2	TRBD2	NA	TGTGCCAGCAGCTTAGGGGGTAGCGGGAGGACGGAGACCCAGTACTTC	CASSLGGSGRTETQYF
TRBJ1-3	TRBV27	NA	NA	TGTGCCAGCAGGCGAACAGGGCCCTCTGGAAGCACCATATATTTT	CASRRTGPSGSTIYF
TRBJ1-5	TRBV19	NA	NA	TGTGCCAGTAGCCAAGGGGCAGGGAATCAGCCCCAGCATTTT	CASSQGAGNQPQHF
TRBJ1-1	TRBV2	NA	few	TGTGCCAGCAGGGACAGAGCAAACACTGAAGCTTTCTTT	CASRDRANTEAFF
TRBJ2-5	TRBV10-1	NA	NA	TGCGCCAGCAGTGAAATTGGTAGCGAACAAGAGACCCAGTACTTC	CASSEIGSEQETQYF
TRBJ1-4	TRBV4-3	TRBD1	few	TGCGCCAGCAGCCAAGGGACAGGGGCTCGGGAAAAACTGTTTTTT	CASSQGTGAREKLFF
TRBJ2-3	TRBV7-2	NA	NA	TGTGCCAGCAGCTTAAGTGGTAGCTCTGTTACGCAGTATTTT	CASSLSGSSVTQYF
TRBJ2-3	TRBV27	TRBD2	NA	TGTGCCAGCAGTCCCCCGGGACTAGCGGGACCTCATACGCAGTATTTT	CASSPPGLAGPHTQYF
TRBJ2-5	TRBV4-1	NA	many	TGCGCCAGCAGCCGAGGCGGGGCAGAGACCCAGTACTTC	CASSRGGAETQYF
TRBJ2-7	TRBV5-1	NA	NA	TGCGCCAGCAGCTTCAGGGTAGGGGCTTACGAGCAGTACTTC	CASSFRVGAYEQYF